The 18 T cell receptor beta chains listed next were all sequenced from one sample in a study of cytomegalovirus exposure and HLA in healthy donors. The PCR was carried out with 60 Vbeta primers and 13 Jbeta primers. Sequencing used immunoSEQ multiplex PCR; TCRdb keeps in-frame clones, though not all of them. Altogether about 190,000 clones are present, over 75% being singletons, with the ten largest covering about 1.8%. Input material: PBMCs. The receptors derive from a man younger than 30 in good health and CMV-seronegative.

The genes are TRBV7-9 and TRBJ2-7; D gene unclear. The CDR3 sequence is 12 residues long. CDR1 and CDR2 from the germline V gene are SEHNR and FQNEAQ (reference sequence). Trimming took 6 bases from V and 4 from J, leaving 10 bases between them. In DNA, the CDR3 is TGTGCCAGCAGTCCCTCTTATTACGAGCAGTACTTC. Its translation: CASSPSYYEQYF.

This clone has only a few counts. The chain links TRBV6-1 to TRBJ2-5; 7 nucleotides line up with TRBD1. The ends lost 5 bases at V and 5 bases at J; junction bases unmatched: 11. This CDR3 is built from 15 residues. Germline assignment: CDR1 MNHNS and CDR2 SASEGT. The CDR3 is CASSIGPTGMETQYF. The DNA of the CDR3 is TGTGCCAGCAGTATAGGACCGACAGGGATGGAGACCCAGTACTTC.

This clone was detected only once. The rearrangement joins TRBV9 to TRBJ2-7, with D possibly matching TRBD1 (6 bases). Trimming removed 1 base from V and 6 bases from J, with 17 bases in between. Germline values: CDR1 SGDLS, CDR2 YYNGEE. The CDR3 covers 15 residues. CDR3 nucleotide sequence: TGTGCCAGCAGCGTAACCCCCGGAGACAGGAGCGAGCAGTACTTC. Its translation is CASSVTPGDRSEQYF.

This clone was recorded a few times. The CDR3 DNA sequence: TGTGCCAGTAGTGAGGGGGGGGGTTCGAATGGCTACACCTTC. Amino acids: CASSEGGGSNGYTF. The chain is built from TRBV19 and TRBJ1-2; a weak D match, TRBD1 (6 bases). Germline loops: CDR1 LNHDA, CDR2 SQIVND (reference sequence). The CDR3 totals 14 residues. V shed 5 bases and J shed 6 bases, with 16 bases lying between them.

The chain has TRBV7-2 and TRBJ2-1, with 7 nucleotides matching TRBD2. CDR3 length equals 15 residues. Germline V gene sequence: CDR1 SGHTA, CDR2 FQGNSA. Trimming removed 3 bases from V and 4 bases from J; junction bases left unmatched: 6. The CDR3 DNA is TGTGCCAGCAGCTTCCAGAGTAGCGGGTACAATGAGCAGTTCTTC. Translation gives CASSFQSSGYNEQFF.

This rearrangement joins TRBV6-6 to TRBJ2-3, with a tentative D call TRBD2 (6 bases). The CDR3 covers 13 residues. Trimming pared 0 bases from V and 5 bases from J, leaving 6 bases between. Germline V gene sequence: CDR1 MNHNY, CDR2 SVGAGI (reference sequence). CDR3 nucleotides: TGTGCCAGCAGTTACTCGGGGGGAGATACGCAGTATTTT. Translation: CASSYSGGDTQYF.

The chain uses TRBV6-1 and TRBJ2-7, with 7 bases matching TRBD1. The CDR3 covers 13 residues. The J segment lost 2 bases and the V segment lost 7 bases, leaving 5 bases of the junction unmatched. Germline CDR1 and CDR2: MNHNS and SASEGT. The CDR3 DNA reads as TGTGCCAGCATCTACAGGGGTACCTACGAGCAGTACTTC. Translated, it gives CASIYRGTYEQYF.

This rearrangement joins TRBV7-9 to TRBJ2-5; 11 nucleotides align to TRBD1. Germline loops: CDR1 SEHNR, CDR2 FQNEAQ (reference sequence). V dropped 3 bases and J dropped 10; count of bases not matched to a gene: 10. CDR3 length equals 15 residues. The CDR3, as DNA: TGTGCCAGCAGCTTTCCTTCGGGGACAGGGGGGGTCCAGTACTTC. The encoded protein is CASSFPSGTGGVQYF.

This clone was observed a few times. The J gene is TRBJ2-1, the V gene TRBV2, with a tentative D call TRBD2 (5 bases). V gave up 1 base and J gave up 9 bases, with 10 bases separating them. Germline V lookup: CDR1 SNHLY, CDR2 FYNNEI. This CDR3 comprises 13 residues. In DNA, the CDR3 is TGTGCCAGCAGTGAAGGTCTAGCCGGTGAGCAGTTCTTC. It codes for CASSEGLAGEQFF.

The rearrangement links TRBV5-1 to TRBJ2-7; D might be TRBD1 (5 bases). The CDR3 is 14 amino acids. Trimming removed 4 bases from V and 2 bases from J, with 13 bases in between. Germline loops: CDR1 SGHRS, CDR2 YFSETQ. CDR3 in amino acids: CASSVTEPTYEQYF. CDR3 nucleotide sequence: TGCGCCAGCAGCGTGACAGAGCCCACCTACGAGCAGTACTTC.

The chain uses TRBV5-1 and TRBJ2-3; TRBD2 matches at 7 bases. The CDR3 has 16 amino acids. The V and J ends lost 2 bases and 1 base, in that order; junction bases with no gene match: 7. Germline loops: CDR1 SGHRS, CDR2 YFSETQ. This CDR3 reads CASSLKLATGTDTQYF. The CDR3 DNA follows: TGCGCCAGCAGCTTAAAACTAGCGACCGGCACAGATACGCAGTATTTT.

This clone appeared a single time. This chain connects TRBV9 to TRBJ1-1, with D possibly TRBD1 on 5 matching bases. V lost 0 bases to trimming and J lost 1 base, with 16 bases between them. The CDR3 extends over 17 amino acids. Germline V gene lookup returns CDR1 SGDLS and CDR2 YYNGEE. The CDR3 nucleotides read TGTGCCAGCAGCGTAGATACTCCAGGGTTGGGGAACACTGAAGCTTTCTTT. Its translation: CASSVDTPGLGNTEAFF.

The chain uses TRBV18 and TRBJ1-4, with 11 bases that match TRBD1. The trim removed 1 base at V and 5 bases at J, leaving 0 bases unmatched. CDR3 size: 15 residues. The germline CDR1 and CDR2 sequences are KGHSH and LQKENI. The CDR3 DNA sequence: TGTGCCAGCTCACCACGGACAGGGGGCAATGAAAAACTGTTTTTT. The encoded protein is CASSPRTGGNEKLFF.

The V call is TRBV2, the J call TRBJ2-1, with TRBD2 identical over 15 bases. Per the germline V gene, CDR1 is SNHLY and CDR2 is FYNNEI. The CDR3 length is 19 residues. V was pared by 2 bases and J by 8 bases, with 13 bases of the junction left unmatched. The CDR3, as DNA: TGTGCCAGCAGTGAAACTGGACTAGCGGGGGGGAGCCCGTGGTATGAGCAGTTCTTC. This codes for CASSETGLAGGSPWYEQFF.

This clone was seen a single time. The CDR3 here is CASSRTGGPYNSPLHF. In DNA, the CDR3 is TGTGCCAGCAGCCGAACAGGGGGCCCCTATAATTCACCCCTCCACTTT. The V and J genes are TRBV6-4 and TRBJ1-6, with 9 positions matching TRBD1. CDR1 and CDR2 from the germline V gene are MRHNA and SNTAGT. The CDR3 is made up of 16 amino acids. Trimming removed 6 bases from V and 2 bases from J; junction bases left unmatched: 5.

This clone was counted between two and nine times. This sequence joins TRBV4-3 and TRBJ1-1; D is perhaps TRBD1 (5 bases). The germline CDR1 and CDR2 sequences are LGHNA and YSLEER. The CDR3 totals 15 residues. The germline V and J ends were trimmed by 0 bases and 0 bases, with 8 bases remaining between them. In DNA, the CDR3 is TGCGCCAGCAGCCAAGACGGGGGTATGAACACTGAAGCTTTCTTT. It codes for CASSQDGGMNTEAFF.

This clone showed up just once. V gene TRBV19 combines with J gene TRBJ2-5; 10 bases fit TRBD1. V dropped 9 bases and J dropped 0; count of bases not matched to a gene: 16. Germline CDR1 is LNHDA and CDR2 is SQIVND (reference sequence). The CDR3 loop spans 18 amino acids. Here the CDR3 DNA reads TGTGCCAGCCAGAGGACAGGGGGGGAATTGTTGTACCAAGAGACCCAGTACTTC. It yields the protein CASQRTGGELLYQETQYF. Full variable domain (remainder filled in from reference TRBV19 and TRBJ2-5): DGGITQSPKYLFRKEGQNVTLSCEQNLNHDAMYWYRQDPGQGLRLIYYSQIVNDFQKGDIAEGYSVSREKKESFPLTVTSAQKNPTAFYLCASQRTGGELLYQETQYFGPGTRLLVL.

This rearrangement joins TRBV23-1 to TRBJ1-2; 7 nucleotides align to TRBD1. TRBV23-1 belongs to the ORF category, with a function that is uncertain. The CDR3 is 17 amino acids. The junction had 14 bases not matched to a gene; V was cut back by 0 bases and J by 7 bases. The CDR3 protein is CASSQSQGLWGKVGYTF. Here the CDR3 DNA reads TGCGCCAGCAGTCAATCACAGGGGTTGTGGGGGAAGGTTGGCTACACCTTC.